One sample yielded the 3 T cell receptor beta chains listed below, sequenced in a study of blood T cell repertoires in COVID-19. The data were produced by immunoSEQ multiplex PCR, yet TCRdb's version contains in-frame clones alone and is incomplete. The data show just over 350,000 clones, 75% to 90% seen once. The material sequenced was peripheral blood. The receptors were gathered from a woman in her fifties or sixties with COVID-19, enrolled during active disease.

The V and J genes are TRBV7-8 and TRBJ1-1; D uncertain. This CDR3 spans 12 amino acids. The germline gives CDR1 SGHVS, CDR2 FQNEAQ. Trimming took off 4 bases at V and 7 bases at J, with 10 bases between the two ends. The CDR3 DNA is TGTGCCAGCAGCTCCTACACGGGTGAAGCTTTCTTT. Translating it yields CASSSYTGEAFF.

The rearrangement joins TRBV27 to TRBJ1-4, with 8 bases matching TRBD1. V gave up 3 bases and J gave up 8 bases; unmatched junction bases: 8. This CDR3 has 15 residues. Germline assignment: CDR1 MNHEY and CDR2 SMNVEV (reference sequence). The CDR3 DNA is TGTGCCAGCAGTTTCATACAGGGGGGGAGGGAAAAACTGTTTTTT. Its protein is CASSFIQGGREKLFF.

The rearrangement uses TRBV4-3 and TRBJ1-1, with TRBD1 matching 8 bases. V shed 3 bases and J 4 bases; nucleotides not matched to a gene: 7. Germline assignment: CDR1 LGHNA and CDR2 YSLEER. This CDR3 contains 15 residues. The CDR3 nucleotides are TGCGCCAGCAGCCAGACCGACAGGGGAAGCACTGAAGCTTTCTTT. Translating it yields CASSQTDRGSTEAFF.